This T cell receptor (beta chain) was recorded in a study of T cells in Graves' hyperthyroidism and ophthalmopathy. The length of the CDR3 is 15 residues. V lost 5 bases and J lost 0, with 13 bases in between. In germline, CDR1 is MNHNS, CDR2 SASEGT. Amplified TCR beta CDR3 regions derived from RNA transcripts. In the first-round RT-PCR of the TCR CDR3, the HTBI primer set was used. TCRdb processed the multiplex PCR reads anew with MiXCR; each CDR3 protein has one entry. The sample holds roughly 720,000 distinct CDR3 sequences, about 18% seen once. The rearrangement uses TRBV6-1 and TRBJ1-1; TRBD1 might be the D (6 bases). The sequencing input was blood. The receptor's source is a man aged 50 or older with Graves' hyperthyroidism. The DNA for the CDR3 is TGTGCCAGCAGTTCATGGACAGAAATGAACACTGAAGCTTTCTTT. This sequence encodes CASSSWTEMNTEAFF.